The 4 T cell receptor beta chains below were found in one sample sequenced in a study of persistence of HIV-infected CD4 T cells. Cells were stimulated nonspecifically with anti-CD3/anti-CD28 magnetic beads. CD4+ T cells upregulating both CD40 ligand and CD69 were sorted as responding cells. This was the immunoSEQ version 4 assay in survey mode. Profiling relied on immunoSEQ multiplex PCR, and the TCRdb table lists in-frame clones only, not all of them. Of around 35,000 clones listed, 87% are singletons. Antigens for these TCRs are unknown. This specimen consisted of CD4+ T cells sorted from PBMCs after roughly 17-hour stimulation, obtained from a patient who received antiretroviral therapy. The receptors were gathered from an adult man with HIV who was CMV-seropositive.

CDR3 DNA: TGTGCCAGCAGCCGAGAGCTCACAGGGAATGAGCAGTTCTTC. Translated: CASSRELTGNEQFF. This chain links TRBV4-2 with TRBJ2-1, with D perhaps matching TRBD1 (6 bases). V was clipped by 4 bases and J by 7 bases, with 14 bases between them. CDR1 is LGHNA and CDR2 is YNFKEQ in the germline V gene. This CDR3 is built from 14 residues.

This clone was seen only a few times. This sequence joins TRBV15 and TRBJ1-2; a weak D match, TRBD1 (5 bases). Germline values: CDR1 LNHNV, CDR2 YYDKDF (reference sequence). The V end was cut by 0 bases, the J end by 6 bases, with 20 bases between. The CDR3 extends over 17 amino acids. CDR3 region: CATSRDIGEKRGDGYTF. The CDR3 DNA reads TGTGCCACCAGCAGAGATATAGGGGAAAAGAGGGGAGATGGCTACACCTTC. Full variable domain (outside the CDR3, taken from reference TRBV15 and TRBJ1-2): DAMVIQNPRYQVTQFGKPVTLSCSQTLNHNVMYWYQQKSSQAPKLLFHYYDKDFNNEADTPDNFQSRRPNTSFCFLDIRSPGLGDTAMYLCATSRDIGEKRGDGYTFGSGTRLTVV.

This clone is a singleton in its sample. The chain couples TRBV19 to TRBJ1-1; D gene uncertain. V lost 1 base, J lost 1 base, and 13 bases lay in between. The CDR3 contains 16 residues. In germline, CDR1 is LNHDA, CDR2 SQIVND (reference sequence). CDR3 protein: CASSIGFAVGNTEAFF. The CDR3 DNA reads as TGTGCCAGTAGTATAGGGTTCGCCGTGGGGAACACTGAAGCTTTCTTT.

The chain combines TRBV7-2 with TRBJ2-7, with TRBD2 matching over 7 bases. Germline lookup yields CDR1 SGHTA and CDR2 FQGNSA. With V trimmed by 6 bases and J by 2 bases, 4 bases remained unmatched. CDR3 length equals 13 residues. The CDR3 region is CASSPGRAYEQYF. The CDR3 DNA reads as TGTGCCAGCAGTCCTGGGAGGGCCTACGAGCAGTACTTC.